Listed here are 4 T cell receptor beta chains from one sample, sequenced in a study of T-cell memory formation after mild COVID-19. MiXCR was run by TCRdb on the 5' RACE reads, yielding one entry per CDR3 protein. The sample has approximately 180,000 distinct CDR3 sequences; roughly 17% are singletons. Sequenced material: PBMCs or a T cell subset sorted from them (not recorded which). These receptors were collected from an adult woman who had mild COVID-19 (a few samples of this study predate the infection). Cell type and time point are not known.

This chain connects TRBV27 to TRBJ1-1, with D unresolved. V lost 4 bases and J 1 base, leaving 16 bases between the germline ends. The germline CDR1 and CDR2 sequences are MNHEY and SMNVEV (reference sequence). The CDR3 length is 16 residues. The CDR3 loop is CASSSGRANSNTEAFF. Here the CDR3 DNA reads TGTGCCAGCAGTTCAGGACGGGCAAATTCGAACACTGAAGCTTTCTTT.

This clonotype occurred a few times. The chain has TRBV3-1 and TRBJ2-1; 9 nucleotides match TRBD2. Germline loops: CDR1 LGHDT, CDR2 YNNKEL (reference sequence). The CDR3 has 17 residues. The J segment lost 2 bases and the V segment lost 4 bases, leaving 9 bases of the junction unmatched. This CDR3 reads CASSPSHSGSAYNEQFF. The CDR3 region has the DNA TGTGCCAGCAGCCCTTCCCATAGCGGGAGTGCCTACAATGAGCAGTTCTTC.

Here the CDR3 reads CASSLEGGGAEAFF. The CDR3 DNA reads as TGCGCCAGCAGCTTGGAAGGGGGGGGAGCTGAAGCTTTCTTT. V gene TRBV5-1 combines with J gene TRBJ1-1; weak D call: TRBD1 (6 bases). The CDR3 is made up of 14 amino acids. V was pared by 0 bases and J by 6 bases, with 12 bases between. Germline V gene sequence: CDR1 SGHRS, CDR2 YFSETQ.

The genes are TRBV7-9 and TRBJ2-2, with D hard to call. The CDR3 totals 15 residues. Germline loops: CDR1 SEHNR, CDR2 FQNEAQ (reference sequence). V shed 2 bases and J shed 0 bases, with 7 bases lying between them. Here the CDR3 reads CASSLFGTNTGELFF. In DNA, the CDR3 is TGTGCCAGCAGCTTATTTGGCACGAACACCGGGGAGCTGTTTTTT.